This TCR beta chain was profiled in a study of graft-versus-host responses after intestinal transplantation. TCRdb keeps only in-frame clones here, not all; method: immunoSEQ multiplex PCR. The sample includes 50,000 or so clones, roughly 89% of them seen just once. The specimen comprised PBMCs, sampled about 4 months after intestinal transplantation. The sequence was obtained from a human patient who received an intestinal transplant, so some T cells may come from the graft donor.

Here the CDR3 reads CATSRDLNTEAFF. CDR3 DNA sequence: TGTGCCACCAGCAGAGATTTGAACACTGAAGCTTTCTTT. The chain couples TRBV15 to TRBJ1-1; D unresolved. Germline-derived CDR1 and CDR2 are LNHNV and YYDKDF (reference sequence). The CDR3 extends over 13 amino acids. Trimming left V 0 bases short and J 0 bases short, with 2 bases between. Full variable domain (remainder filled in from reference TRBV15 and TRBJ1-1): DAMVIQNPRYQVTQFGKPVTLSCSQTLNHNVMYWYQQKSSQAPKLLFHYYDKDFNNEADTPDNFQSRRPNTSFCFLDIRSPGLGDTAMYLCATSRDLNTEAFFGQGTRLTVV.